A single sample is the source of the 13 T cell receptor beta chains below, sequenced in a study of blood T cell repertoires in COVID-19 (dated by TCRdb to about 2020). Receptor amplification or capture employed the immunoSEQ multiplex PCR assay. Here the immuneACCESS table is served through TCRdb, limited to in-frame sequences with V and J called. Missing clones are a known gap in these copies; in checked studies unresolved V genes cover under half, and the rest lacks a known reason. The sample records 150,000 to 200,000 clones, over 75% of which are singletons. The ten largest clones take up about 10% of the sample. The sample was PBMCs or T cells enriched from blood (not recorded which). The receptors here all came from a man between 45 and 60 years old who had recovered from COVID-19.

Comment on this clone: This same CDR3 is encoded by further DNA sequences in the sample. V gene TRBV6-5 combines with J gene TRBJ1-1; a weak D match, TRBD1 (5 bases). The CDR3 has 15 amino acids. Germline assignment: CDR1 MNHEY and CDR2 SVGAGI. V lost 0 bases, J lost 3 bases, and 11 bases lay in between. CDR3: CASSYSPGGDTEAFF. CDR3 nucleotides: TGTGCCAGCAGTTACTCGCCCGGGGGAGACACTGAAGCTTTCTTT.

The chain carries TRBV9 and TRBJ2-5; 9 positions match TRBD2. The CDR3 is 14 amino acids. From germline, CDR1 is SGDLS and CDR2 YYNGEE. Trimming at V came to 2 bases and at J to 2 bases, leaving 1 base not matched to a gene. The CDR3: CASSVGLAQETQYF. Here the CDR3 DNA reads TGTGCCAGCAGCGTCGGACTAGCGCAAGAGACCCAGTACTTC.

In this sample, this clone turned up a few times. V is TRBV5-1 and J is TRBJ2-2; D might be TRBD1 (5 bases). This CDR3 region has 16 residues. Germline V lookup: CDR1 SGHRS, CDR2 YFSETQ. V lost 6 bases and J lost 5, with 20 bases in between. CDR3 sequence: CASNPQSQGPTGELFF. CDR3 nucleotide sequence: TGCGCCAGCAATCCCCAGTCCCAGGGCCCGACCGGGGAGCTGTTTTTT.

The chain carries TRBV7-3 and TRBJ2-5; 8 nucleotides line up with TRBD1. This CDR3 spans 16 amino acids. Germline V gene lookup returns CDR1 SGHTA and CDR2 FQGTGA. The V segment lost 1 base and the J segment 2 bases; nucleotides outside the gene matches: 6. CDR3 sequence: CASSLSPGQGQETQYF. The CDR3, as DNA: TGTGCCAGCAGCTTAAGCCCCGGACAGGGACAAGAGACCCAGTACTTC.

This clone was seen a single time. The V gene is TRBV6-5, the J gene TRBJ2-7; possible D gene TRBD1, 6 bases. Trimming pared 7 bases from V and 4 bases from J, leaving 17 bases between. Germline values: CDR1 MNHEY, CDR2 SVGAGI. This CDR3 spans 14 amino acids. The CDR3 sequence: CASTFSTGSYEQYF. The CDR3 DNA sequence: TGTGCCAGCACTTTCAGCACAGGGAGTTACGAGCAGTACTTC.

The chain employs TRBV19 and TRBJ2-1, with 8 positions matching TRBD1. In germline, CDR1 is LNHDA, CDR2 SQIVND (reference sequence). The J segment lost 6 bases and the V segment lost 5 bases, leaving 9 bases of the junction unmatched. This CDR3 comprises 15 residues. CDR3 sequence: CASSLGTGGANEQFF. Written as DNA, the CDR3 is TGTGCCAGTAGTTTAGGGACAGGAGGGGCCAATGAGCAGTTCTTC.

This clone was observed a handful of times. The identical CDR3 is also encoded by other nucleotide sequences in the sample. This chain joins TRBV12-3 or TRBV12-4 and TRBJ1-1; D call uncertain. The CDR3 contains 12 residues. Trimming pared 6 bases from V and 4 bases from J, leaving 9 bases between. The CDR3 DNA is TGTGCCAGCAGCCTACGCGGCACTGAAGCTTTCTTT. Residues: CASSLRGTEAFF.

The chain couples TRBV7-9 to TRBJ2-2, with unresolved D. Germline V gene data show CDR1 as SEHNR and CDR2 as FQNEAQ (reference sequence). Trimming took off 2 bases at V and 2 bases at J, with 9 bases between the two ends. This CDR3 has 15 residues. The CDR3 DNA sequence: TGTGCCAGCAGCTTAACCCAACTCAACACCGGGGAGCTGTTTTTT. It translates to CASSLTQLNTGELFF.

This clone was counted a single time. V is TRBV5-1 and J is TRBJ1-5, with D tentatively TRBD1 (6 bases). CDR1 is SGHRS, CDR2 YFSETQ, per germline. The CDR3 loop spans 15 amino acids. Deletions cut 1 base from V and 2 bases from J, with 10 bases between. This CDR3 reads CASSLSGDRNQPQHF. For the CDR3, the DNA is TGCGCCAGCAGCTTGTCAGGGGACCGCAATCAGCCCCAGCATTTT.

Points on this clone: The same CDR3 arises from other DNA sequences in this sample as well. The V and J genes are TRBV5-1 and TRBJ2-1; tentative D call: TRBD2 (5 bases). The CDR3 consists of 14 residues. The ends were cut back, 2 bases at V and 0 bases at J, with 6 bases in the middle. Germline values: CDR1 SGHRS, CDR2 YFSETQ. Here the CDR3 DNA reads TGCGCCAGCAGCTTAAGCGGCTCCTACAATGAGCAGTTCTTC. Translating it yields CASSLSGSYNEQFF.

The CDR3 DNA reads TGCGCCAGCAGCCAAGGTTATGACAGGGCGAACTATGGCTACACCTTC. It codes for CASSQGYDRANYGYTF. The chain combines TRBV4-1 with TRBJ1-2; 7 positions match TRBD1. Germline V gene data show CDR1 as MGHRA and CDR2 as YSYEKL. The ends lost 1 base at V and 2 bases at J; junction bases unmatched: 7. The CDR3 spans 16 residues.

Turning to this clone: A junction end diverges from the germline sequence, so it may reflect a read error. The chain recombines TRBV3-1 (or the pseudogene TRBV3-2) with TRBJ1-4; 7 bases are a match to TRBD1. CDR1 is LGHDT, CDR2 YNNKEL, per germline (reference sequence). This CDR3 is 12 amino acids long. The CDR3 sequence is CASSRPPGQQIF. The DNA of the CDR3 is TGTGCCAGCAGCCGCCCTCCGGGACAGCAGATTTTT.

The chain has TRBV19 and TRBJ2-1, with 13 bases matching TRBD2. CDR1 is LNHDA and CDR2 is SQIVND in the germline V gene (reference sequence). The ends lost 5 bases at V and 7 bases at J; junction bases unmatched: 17. The CDR3 has 19 residues. In DNA, the CDR3 is TGTGCCAGTAGTGTGGGGTTTACTAGCGGGGGGGCGGTTGGGAATGAGCAGTTCTTC. It encodes CASSVGFTSGGAVGNEQFF.